One T cell receptor beta chain is described in this entry. Its target is not known. V lost 0 bases and J 10 bases, leaving 10 bases between the germline ends. The CDR3 has 13 amino acids. Germline-derived CDR1 and CDR2 are PRHDT and FYEKMQ (reference sequence). This table comes from immunoSEQ multiplex PCR, and its TCRdb copy is limited to in-frame clones, with some not included. The table lists about 20,000 clones, around 80% of them singletons. These data belong to a study of OX40 agonist ivuxolimab in advanced cancers. Study details: All patients had ivuxolimab intravenously every 2 weeks at 0.01 to 10 mg/kg. Participants averaged 60 years of age (range about 23 to 79) and were 75% to 90% male. One patient with hepatocellular carcinoma and two with cutaneous melanoma, three in all, had partial responses.

Study-wide points: Compared with CD4+, CD8+ T cells on average had more expanded clones.

This sequence was found in an adult with an advanced solid tumor such as melanoma, head and neck, liver or kidney cancer. Sample: CD4+ or CD8+ T cells sorted from blood, taken in a trial of the OX40 agonist ivuxolimab. The chain is built from TRBV13 and TRBJ2-1; D possibly corresponds to TRBD2 (6 bases). CDR3 bases: TGTGCCAGCAGCTTAGGGCGGGATAGCGAGCAGTTCTTC. It encodes CASSLGRDSEQFF.